The source of this TCR beta chain is a study of T cells after posttransplantation cyclophosphamide. Peripheral blood was collected from the related graft donor on the marrow donation day. About this clone itself: Its matching antigen is unknown.

The V and J ends lost 0 bases and 0 bases respectively, with 12 bases between them. Germline V CDR1 and CDR2: SGHRS, YFSETQ. The CDR3 consists of 16 residues. Study results and limitations: TRB overlap between skin or GI tissue T cells and blood was limited.

The method was immunoSEQ multiplex PCR; TCRdb's version includes in-frame clones alone and lacks a portion of them. The table shows around 66,000 clones, with 90% to 95% occurring only once. The sample consisted of PBMCs. The receptor comes from a woman aged 25 to 39 in good health and a related stem cell transplant donor. The chain uses TRBV5-1 and TRBJ1-1; D remains ambiguous. The CDR3 reads CASSLAGSVLNTEAFF. CDR3 DNA sequence: TGCGCCAGCAGCTTGGCCGGGTCGGTTCTGAACACTGAAGCTTTCTTT.